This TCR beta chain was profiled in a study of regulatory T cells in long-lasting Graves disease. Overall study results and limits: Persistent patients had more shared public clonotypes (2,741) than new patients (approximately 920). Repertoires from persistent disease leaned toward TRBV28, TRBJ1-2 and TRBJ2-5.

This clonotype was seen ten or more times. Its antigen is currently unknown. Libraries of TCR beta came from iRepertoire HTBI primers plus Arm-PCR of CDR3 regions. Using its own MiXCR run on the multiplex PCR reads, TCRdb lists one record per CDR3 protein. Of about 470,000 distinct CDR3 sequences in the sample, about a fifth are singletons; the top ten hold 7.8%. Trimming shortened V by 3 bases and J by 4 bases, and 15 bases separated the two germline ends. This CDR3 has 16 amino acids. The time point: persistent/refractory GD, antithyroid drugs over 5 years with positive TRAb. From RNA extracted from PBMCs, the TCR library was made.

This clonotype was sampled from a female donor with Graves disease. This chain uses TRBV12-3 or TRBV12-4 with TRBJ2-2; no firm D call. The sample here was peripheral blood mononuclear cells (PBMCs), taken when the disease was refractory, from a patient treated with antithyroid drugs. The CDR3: CASSLARPTITGELFF. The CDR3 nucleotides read TGTGCCAGCAGTTTGGCGAGACCAACGATCACCGGGGAGCTGTTTTTT.